The T cell receptor beta chain under discussion was sequenced for a study of identical twins listed by TCRdb under 2016. In terms of the full investigation: To test whether fetal clonotypes persist, this study deep-sequenced TCR alpha and beta repertoires from monozygotic twins, from unrelated adults of various ages, and from cord blood. To rule out contamination, the twin experiments were replicated at different times with different library preparation protocols. The investigation overall reported the following: Abundant cord blood beta clonotypes carried fewer insertions; young adult naive repertoires showed a weaker similar trend, while memory repertoires showed none. Zero-insertion analyses could be partly confounded by invariant T cells such as MAIT and iNKT, although diverse VJ usage argued against such confounding for most clonotypes. Because the same donors could not be followed over many years, the conclusions relied on cross-sectional statistical analysis. In monozygotic twins, out-of-frame TCR alpha sharing was systematically underestimated by recombination models, although the models agreed with sharing between unrelated individuals. Compared with coincidental sharing between unrelated individuals, an excess of low generation-probability sequences was observed among out-of-frame TCR alpha sequences shared between twins. Excess twin sharing in beta out-of-frame sequences was weaker because fewer shared sequences lowered the signal-to-noise ratio.

The library relied on 5' RACE. TCRdb names Illumina HiSeq 2000 as the instrument used. A universal primer binding site was introduced by template switching, and a unique molecular identifier was present in the final cDNA, enabling accurate counting of TCR cDNA molecules. Specific primers in the conserved constant-segment region were used to synthesize first-strand cDNA for the TCR alpha and beta chains. To control for contamination, every cDNA library was double barcoded, receiving both a SMART-Mk sample barcode and Illumina barcodes. TruSeq adapter sequences, together with Illumina sample barcodes, were added in two successive PCR steps. TCR alpha and beta cDNA libraries were sequenced on the Illumina HiSeq platform with custom primers. Concerning the study's data processing: Unique molecular identifiers were extracted from raw reads with MiGEC, and CDR3 positions were determined with MiXCR. Recombination models were inferred per individual with the repgenHMM and IGoR tools using an EM algorithm. The tcR package in R was used for shared clonotype analysis, with sharing normalized by the product of cloneset sizes. To study raw recombination without the effects of thymic and clonal selection, out-of-frame nonproductive sequences were analyzed. TCRdb redid the processing of the public reads, applying fastp at Q25 and MiXCR, and retained in-frame beta chains. Under each unique CDR3 protein, matching rows form one entry showing the most common genes and DNA. These V and J calls originate from TCRdb's pipeline instead of the authors' own analysis. This sample holds 350,000 to 600,000 distinct CDR3 sequences; approximately 15% were observed only once. About 0.52% of the sample goes to the ten largest clones.

Only healthy Caucasian donors were included. The twin cohort consisted of three pairs of female monozygotic twins, all aged 18 to 29 years. Positive isolation kits from Invitrogen were used to isolate the CD4+ and CD8+ T cell populations. In regard to this clonotype: Its binding antigen is unknown. No base qualities exist here, and no much larger clone lies one base off it.

These data were also reused for a study on yellow fever vaccine responses in identical twins. As the second paper documents: According to the authors, in identical twins the way T cells responded to vaccination appeared partly convergent and partly personalized. Focusing on identical twins, the study followed the T cell clones that responded to the vaccine, and did so with precision.

Sequenced sample: CD4+ T cells sorted from blood. The sequence derives from a woman between 18 and 30 years old in good health.

CDR3 region: CSVRTYNTGGSSYEQYF. The nucleotide sequence reads TGCAGCGTTCGCACATACAATACGGGGGGAAGCTCCTACGAGCAGTACTTC. The rearranged chain carries TRBV29-1 and TRBJ2-7, with 7 central nucleotides matching TRBD2. Including the terminal cysteine and phenylalanine, the CDR3 comprises 17 residues. CDR3 DNA is the only sequence kept; it has 51 bases, read in frame from the first base. V ends up 5 bases short and J 0 bases short, with an unmatched junction base count of 16. Via the germline V gene, CDR1 is SQVTM and CDR2 ANQGSEA.